A selection of T cell receptor beta chains follows, all from one sample in a study of response to subunit inactivated influenza vaccine. TCRdb ran MiXCR on the RT-PCR reads and lists one entry per CDR3 protein. Of around 850,000 distinct CDR3 sequences detected, approximately 17% appear once; the ten largest clones hold 11%. The material sequenced was PBMCs from blood, taken 5 days after vaccination. Source of these receptors: a man aged 45 to 65 who received an inactivated influenza vaccine. The CDR3 runs from the conserved cysteine through the conserved F or W. The D gene is left open where the match is weak. A row's size may be missing; if present it is once, few, many or a size class.

cdr3_length,j_call,d_call,clone_size,v_call,cdr3_aa,cdr3_nt
16,TRBJ2-2,TRBD1,-,TRBV5-1,CASSSQGASWSGELFF,TGCGCCAGCAGCTCACAGGGGGCTAGCTGGAGCGGGGAGCTGTTTTTT
17,TRBJ2-1,TRBD2,few,TRBV6-2/TRBV6-3,CASSSQQKTSGRTEQFF,TGTGCCAGCAGTTCACAACAAAAAACTAGCGGGAGGACTGAGCAGTTCTTC
14,TRBJ2-1,-,few,TRBV7-8,CASSLVDTVREQFF,TGTGCCAGCAGCTTAGTAGACACTGTACGGGAGCAGTTCTTC
12,TRBJ2-7,TRBD1,-,TRBV6-2/TRBV6-3,CASKTGDYEQYF,TGTGCCAGCAAGACAGGGGACTACGAGCAGTACTTC
14,TRBJ2-1,-,-,TRBV5-1,CASSQKDLGFEQFF,TGCGCCAGCAGCCAGAAGGATCTGGGTTTTGAGCAGTTCTTC
12,TRBJ2-3,-,-,TRBV7-2,CASSFSGRPEYF,TGTGCCAGCAGCTTTAGCGGAAGGCCGGAGTATTTT
13,TRBJ2-1,TRBD2,-,TRBV29-1,CSVERTRRGEQFF,TGCAGCGTTGAGAGGACTAGGAGGGGTGAGCAGTTCTTC
16,TRBJ2-1,-,-,TRBV5-6,CASSVQHLTVYNEQFF,TGTGCCAGCAGCGTACAACACCTGACAGTCTACAATGAGCAGTTCTTC
10,TRBJ2-7,-,few,TRBV20-1,CSAVVYEQYF,TGCAGTGCTGTAGTGTACGAGCAGTACTTC
16,TRBJ2-1,TRBD2,few,TRBV7-8,CASSLGGRMDYNEQFF,TGTGCCAGCAGCTTAGGCGGGAGGATGGACTACAATGAGCAGTTCTTC
15,TRBJ2-2,-,few,TRBV4-2,CASSRERASTGELFF,TGTGCCAGCAGCCGAGAGAGGGCATCCACCGGGGAGCTGTTTTTT